These T cell receptor beta chains were read from a single sample in a study of CD8 T cells in ankylosing spondylitis. TCRdb reanalysed the 5' RACE reads using MiXCR and keeps one entry per CDR3 protein. This sample has around 440,000 distinct CDR3 sequences; 15% to 20% occur once, and the top ten carry just over 1%. Sequences were obtained from blood, either unsorted or a sorted T cell fraction (not recorded which). The receptors derive from a male donor with ankylosing spondylitis. CDR3s include the opening cysteine and the closing phenylalanine or tryptophan. Fields, in order: V gene, CDR3 protein.

v_gene: TRBV29-1; CDR3aa: CSVDGRPNTDTQYF
v_gene: TRBV20-1; CDR3aa: CSARPGPNYGYTF
v_gene: TRBV24-1; CDR3aa: CATKRGSTGELFF
v_gene: TRBV12-3/TRBV12-4; CDR3aa: CASSLGQGGNGYTF
v_gene: TRBV7-2; CDR3aa: CASSLAGTNEQFF
v_gene: TRBV5-6; CDR3aa: CASSLGTSGANVLTF
v_gene: TRBV12-3/TRBV12-4; CDR3aa: CASSYRQGKSNEKLFF
v_gene: TRBV7-3; CDR3aa: CASSPDSMNTEAFF
v_gene: TRBV6-5; CDR3aa: CASSNHRGSETQYF
v_gene: TRBV20-1; CDR3aa: CSATGTSDSTDTQYF
v_gene: TRBV12-3/TRBV12-4; CDR3aa: CASGPLFGREGPDEQFF
v_gene: TRBV20-1; CDR3aa: CSARQLYGYTF
v_gene: TRBV18; CDR3aa: CASSLQTGNEKLFF
v_gene: TRBV6-5; CDR3aa: CASSYSTSAFSGANVLTF
v_gene: TRBV11-2; CDR3aa: CASIDLRGDRYEQYF
v_gene: TRBV14; CDR3aa: CASSRGPVANYGYTF
v_gene: TRBV5-5; CDR3aa: CASSLDGGRIKAEAFF
v_gene: TRBV6-1; CDR3aa: CASSRGQRHEQYF
v_gene: TRBV6-1; CDR3aa: CASSDQPDNSPLHF
v_gene: TRBV20-1; CDR3aa: CSARENRGEDGYTF
v_gene: TRBV4-2; CDR3aa: CASSLVAGADTGELFF
v_gene: TRBV30; CDR3aa: CAWSAGGYGAFF
v_gene: TRBV28; CDR3aa: CASSLGALSGNTEAFF
v_gene: TRBV20-1; CDR3aa: CSAQTGGNTIYF
v_gene: TRBV7-8; CDR3aa: CASSPRTSGSLNEQFF
v_gene: TRBV28; CDR3aa: CASSLGRASNQPQHF
v_gene: TRBV28; CDR3aa: CASSSDSTNTEAFF
v_gene: TRBV7-2; CDR3aa: CASSYGTGGFYEQYF
v_gene: TRBV6-1; CDR3aa: CASTRGDGVSYEQYF
v_gene: TRBV12-3/TRBV12-4; CDR3aa: CASRPRGSSSEAFF
v_gene: TRBV4-1; CDR3aa: CASSQHGEGSSGNTIYF
v_gene: TRBV10-3; CDR3aa: CAIRPDRGSTEAFF
v_gene: TRBV5-1; CDR3aa: CASSSTSGRSTDTQYF
v_gene: TRBV5-1; CDR3aa: CASSPIGTNTGELFF
v_gene: TRBV24-1; CDR3aa: CATSDSPTEEQYF
v_gene: TRBV20-1; CDR3aa: CSARDMSERRTGELFF
v_gene: TRBV12-3/TRBV12-4; CDR3aa: CASSFGTSGVASETQYF
v_gene: TRBV28; CDR3aa: CASRPGQGGGFGYTF
v_gene: TRBV6-5; CDR3aa: CASSYSSPTNEKLFF
v_gene: TRBV2; CDR3aa: CASSTRTGYTEAFF
v_gene: TRBV2; CDR3aa: CASSPETVSYEQYF
v_gene: TRBV24-1; CDR3aa: CATSDPGDPFNEQFF
v_gene: TRBV24-1; CDR3aa: CATSGLGGTSTDTQYF
v_gene: TRBV30; CDR3aa: CAWSVHPTGGKQPQHF
v_gene: TRBV5-1; CDR3aa: CASSLRGTSGQETQYF
v_gene: TRBV28; CDR3aa: CASRHGAAGGYNEQFF
v_gene: TRBV21-1; CDR3aa: CASSKGESSGRLGDEQFF
v_gene: TRBV27; CDR3aa: CASSLSLQLAKNIQYF
v_gene: TRBV28; CDR3aa: CASSFGHYGYTF
v_gene: TRBV6-5; CDR3aa: CASSDSSGLRAEFF
v_gene: TRBV4-1; CDR3aa: CASSQDGARADTQYF
v_gene: TRBV29-1; CDR3aa: CSVDRRGTEAFF
v_gene: TRBV29-1; CDR3aa: CTGGFYNEQFF
v_gene: TRBV30; CDR3aa: CAWSKSSYEQYF